The clone carrying this T cell receptor beta chain was picked up many times. The data were obtained in a study of T-cell memory formation after mild COVID-19. Constant-segment primers served in 5'RACE that generated TCR alpha and TCR beta cDNA libraries bearing sample barcodes and UMIs. TCRdb processed the 5' RACE reads anew with MiXCR; each CDR3 protein has one entry. The sample lists roughly 130,000 distinct CDR3 sequences; 5% to 6.5% were seen once. The clonotype comes from an adult woman who had mild COVID-19 (a few samples of this study predate the infection). Cell type and time point are not known. The source material was PBMCs or a T cell subset sorted from them (not recorded which).

The CDR3 loop reads CASRLLAGVGYEQYF. The DNA of the CDR3 is TGTGCCAGCAGGCTACTAGCGGGAGTAGGCTACGAGCAGTACTTC. V and J are TRBV12-3 or TRBV12-4 and TRBJ2-7; 11 nucleotides line up with TRBD2. The CDR3 sequence is 15 residues long. Trimming removed 6 bases from V and 3 bases from J; junction bases left unmatched: 7.